This is a list of T cell receptor beta chains from one sample in a study of cytomegalovirus exposure and HLA in healthy donors. The protocol was immunoSEQ multiplex PCR, while the TCRdb copy is restricted to in-frame clones and leaves out a portion. The sample lists over 65,000 clones; approximately 81% were seen once. Sequenced sample: PBMCs. Receptor source: a woman aged 30 to 39 in good health and CMV-seronegative. Both conserved end residues are part of each CDR3. A D gene is named only where the DNA matches it firmly. Size values are once, few and many counts, or a class for expanded clones, and some rows have none.

>TRBV11-3|NA|NA|14|TRBJ1-2
TGTGCCAGCAGCCATTATACAGGGAACTATGGCTACACCTTC
CASSHYTGNYGYTF
>TRBV15|NA|NA|16|TRBJ2-2
TGTGCCACCAGCAGAACATGGGGGGGGCTGAACGGGGAGCTGTTTTTT
CATSRTWGGLNGELFF
>TRBV2|NA|NA|14|TRBJ2-2
TGTGCCAGCTTCCCCAGCAGGGCCACCGGGGAGCTGTTTTTT
CASFPSRATGELFF
>TRBV5-1|TRBD2|NA|16|TRBJ2-3
TGCGCCAGCAGCTTGGGAACCTCCGGGACTAAAAATACGCAGTATTTT
CASSLGTSGTKNTQYF
>TRBV25-1|NA|NA|13|TRBJ1-1
TGTGCCAGCAGTGAGGCCAGGGCCGGAGTAGCTTTCTTT
CASSEARAGVAFF
>TRBV9|TRBD1|NA|14|TRBJ1-4
TGTGCCAGCAGCGTGGACAGGGGTCATGAAAAACTGTTTTTT
CASSVDRGHEKLFF
>TRBV5-1|TRBD1|NA|15|TRBJ2-1
TGCGCCAGCAGCACTGACAGGGGGCAAGCGAATGAGCAGTTCTTC
CASSTDRGQANEQFF
>TRBV5-4|TRBD1|NA|13|TRBJ2-3
TGTGCCAGCAGCTTGCAGGGGGTGGATACGCAGTATTTT
CASSLQGVDTQYF
>TRBV9|TRBD1|NA|16|TRBJ1-2
TGTGCCAGCAGCACCCCAAAGGACAGGGGGGTAGGAGGCTACACCTTC
CASSTPKDRGVGGYTF
>TRBV5-8|TRBD1|NA|15|TRBJ2-2
TGTGCCAGCAGCTTAGACAGGGGAAGGACCGGGGAGCTGTTTTTT
CASSLDRGRTGELFF
>TRBV7-9|NA|NA|13|TRBJ1-1
TGTGCCAGCAGCTTATATAGCTACACTGAAGCTTTCTTT
CASSLYSYTEAFF
>TRBV27|TRBD1|NA|15|TRBJ1-1
TGTGCCAGCAGTGTGGGACAGCAATTCTACACTGAAGCTTTCTTT
CASSVGQQFYTEAFF
>TRBV6-1|NA|NA|16|TRBJ2-2
TGTGCCAGCAGTGAAGCAGGGGTTTTGAACACCGGGGAGCTGTTTTTT
CASSEAGVLNTGELFF
>TRBV28|NA|NA|14|TRBJ1-3
TGTGCCAGCACTTCCAGGATTCGGGGAAACACCATATATTTT
CASTSRIRGNTIYF
>TRBV11-2|TRBD1|NA|16|TRBJ1-5
TGTGCCAGCAGCCTAGGACAGGGGCCTGGGGATCAGCCCCAGCATTTT
CASSLGQGPGDQPQHF
>TRBV7-2|NA|NA|14|TRBJ1-2
TGTGCCAGCAGCCAAGGGGCCTGGTCGGATGGCTACACCTTC
CASSQGAWSDGYTF
>TRBV4-3|NA|NA|16|TRBJ2-4
TGCGCCAGCAGCCAAGACAGGGAAATGGGCAAAAACATTCAGTACTTC
CASSQDREMGKNIQYF
>TRBV29-1|NA|few|15|TRBJ1-3
TGCAGCGTTGCGCCGGGACTGGCCTCTGGAAACACCATATATTTT
CSVAPGLASGNTIYF
>TRBV10-1|TRBD2|NA|16|TRBJ2-1
TGCGCCAGCAGTGACCCCCTGACTAGCGGGGCCCAAGAGCAGTTCTTC
CASSDPLTSGAQEQFF
>TRBV18|TRBD1|once|15|TRBJ1-4
TGTGCCAGCTCACCCGCCCAGGGGGCGGGTGAAAAACTGTTTTTT
CASSPAQGAGEKLFF
>TRBV7-6|NA|NA|12|TRBJ2-1
TGTGCCAGCAGTTTTACGGACAATGAGCAGTTCTTC
CASSFTDNEQFF
>TRBV5-6|NA|NA|14|TRBJ2-7
TGTGCCAGCAGCTTGTGGCAGGCAGGCCACGAGCAGTACTTC
CASSLWQAGHEQYF
>TRBV7-2|TRBD2|NA|19|TRBJ2-1
TGTGCCAGCAGCTTAGAACCTAGCGGGGGGCCTAGCTCCTACAATGAGCAGTTCTTC
CASSLEPSGGPSSYNEQFF
>TRBV7-2|TRBD1|NA|13|TRBJ1-2
TGTGCCAGCAGTACGACAGGGACCTATGGCTACACCTTC
CASSTTGTYGYTF
>TRBV7-9|TRBD2|NA|18|TRBJ2-5
TGTGCCAGCAGCTTAAGAGAACTAGCGGGGATTTGGCAAGAGACCCAGTACTTC
CASSLRELAGIWQETQYF
>TRBV4-2|TRBD2|NA|16|TRBJ2-1
TGTGCCAGCAGTTCCGGACTAGCGGGGGGAGAGGATGAGCAGTTCTTC
CASSSGLAGGEDEQFF
>TRBV19|NA|NA|16|TRBJ2-3
TGTGCCAGTAGCCCACGCGGCGCGCACGGGGCAGATACGCAGTATTTT
CASSPRGAHGADTQYF
>TRBV7-2|NA|NA|13|TRBJ1-1
TGTGCCAGCAGCTTCTCCGCAGACACTGAAGCTTTCTTT
CASSFSADTEAFF
>TRBV10-2|NA|NA|14|TRBJ2-7
TGCGCCACCTCCGCCAGCTGGGCCTCCTACGAGCAGTACTTC
CATSASWASYEQYF
>TRBV5-8|NA|few|16|TRBJ1-2
TGTGCCAGCAGCCGTTCGGCGTTGTGGGGCTGGTATGGCTACACCTTC
CASSRSALWGWYGYTF
>TRBV4-1|NA|few|16|TRBJ1-6
TGCGCCAGCAGCCAAGCCAGGGCTCCCTATAATTCACCCCTCCACTTT
CASSQARAPYNSPLHF
>TRBV5-1|NA|few|16|TRBJ2-6
TGCGCCAGCAGCCCGACAGTCACCTCTGGGGCCAACGTCCTGACTTTC
CASSPTVTSGANVLTF
>TRBV11-2|TRBD1|NA|15|TRBJ2-7
TGTGCCAGCAGCTTAGTGGACAGGCTCTCCTACGAGCAGTACTTC
CASSLVDRLSYEQYF
>TRBV7-2|NA|NA|14|TRBJ2-7
TGTGCCAGCAGCCCCCTCCAGAGGGTTGGCGAGCAGTACTTC
CASSPLQRVGEQYF